This is a list of T cell receptor beta chains from one sample in a study of human T cells and chemical hapten exposure. One entry per CDR3 protein results from TCRdb running MiXCR on the RACE reads. The sample has tens of thousands of distinct CDR3 sequences, 9.9% seen once. The source was whole blood, collected in connection with sensitization to the hapten diphenylcyclopropenone (DPC). The receptor source for this set is a woman in her forties with alopecia areata. Some clones in this sample may be carry-over from other donors' samples. CDR3s include the opening cysteine and the closing phenylalanine or tryptophan. A D gene is named only where the DNA matches it firmly. Size values are once, few and many counts, or a class for expanded clones, and some rows have none.

TRBJ1-1 14 . TRBV18 many CASSPDTSNTEAFF TGTGCCAGCTCACCGGACACTTCGAACACTGAAGCTTTCTTT
TRBJ2-3 16 . TRBV30 few CAWSVGRDTGTDTQYF TGTGCCTGGAGTGTGGGCCGGGACACCGGCACAGATACGCAGTATTTT
TRBJ1-1 16 . TRBV5-1 few CASSLVSGPRNTEAFF TGCGCCAGCAGCTTGGTTTCAGGGCCAAGGAACACTGAAGCTTTCTTT
TRBJ2-3 14 TRBD1 TRBV11-2 . CASTRQGATDTQYF TGTGCCAGCACCCGACAGGGGGCTACAGATACGCAGTATTTT
TRBJ2-3 15 TRBD2 TRBV9 many CASSVGLAGEDTQYF TGTGCCAGCAGCGTAGGGCTAGCGGGAGAGGATACGCAGTATTTT
TRBJ2-2 15 . TRBV2 few CASSERVMLTGELFF TGTGCCAGCAGTGAGAGAGTGATGTTGACCGGGGAGCTGTTTTTT
TRBJ2-7 14 . TRBV27 few CASSSGGRGYEQYF TGTGCCAGCAGTTCCGGCGGCAGGGGCTACGAGCAGTACTTC
TRBJ2-7 18 . TRBV27 many CASSSTASTNLVLYEQYF TGTGCCAGCAGTTCCACAGCATCCACCAACTTGGTACTATACGAGCAGTACTTC
TRBJ2-5 14 TRBD1 TRBV6-6 many CASRIQGKKETQYF TGTGCCAGCAGGATACAGGGGAAGAAAGAGACCCAGTACTTC
TRBJ1-4 12 . TRBV3-1 . CASSQSKEKLFF TGTGCCAGCAGCCAATCCAAAGAAAAACTGTTTTTT
TRBJ2-7 18 TRBD1 TRBV4-1 . CASSPRGPGQVFSYEQYF TGCGCCAGCAGCCCCCGAGGCCCAGGACAGGTCTTCTCCTACGAGCAGTACTTC
TRBJ2-1 18 TRBD2 TRBV5-1 few CASSPIGPSGGRGYEQFF TGCGCCAGCAGCCCGATCGGACCTAGCGGGGGAAGGGGATATGAGCAGTTCTTC
TRBJ2-1 11 . TRBV3-1 few CASTGVNEQFF TGTGCCAGTACGGGGGTCAATGAGCAGTTCTTC
TRBJ2-1 14 . TRBV12-3/TRBV12-4 many CASSQFMQGNEQFF TGTGCCAGCAGTCAGTTTATGCAGGGGAATGAGCAGTTCTTC